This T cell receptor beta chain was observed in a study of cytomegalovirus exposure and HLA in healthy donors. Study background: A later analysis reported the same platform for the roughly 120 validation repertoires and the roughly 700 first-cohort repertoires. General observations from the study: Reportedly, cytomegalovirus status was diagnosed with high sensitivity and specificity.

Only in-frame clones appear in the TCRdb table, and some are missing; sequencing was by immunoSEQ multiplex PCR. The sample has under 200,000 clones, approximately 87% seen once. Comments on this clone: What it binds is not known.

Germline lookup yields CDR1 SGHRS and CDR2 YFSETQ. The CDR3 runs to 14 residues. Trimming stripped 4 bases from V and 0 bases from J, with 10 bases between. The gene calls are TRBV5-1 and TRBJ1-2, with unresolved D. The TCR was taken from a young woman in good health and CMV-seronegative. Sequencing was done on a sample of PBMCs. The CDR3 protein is CASSISSANYGYTF. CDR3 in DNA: TGCGCCAGCAGCATCAGCTCAGCTAACTATGGCTACACCTTC.